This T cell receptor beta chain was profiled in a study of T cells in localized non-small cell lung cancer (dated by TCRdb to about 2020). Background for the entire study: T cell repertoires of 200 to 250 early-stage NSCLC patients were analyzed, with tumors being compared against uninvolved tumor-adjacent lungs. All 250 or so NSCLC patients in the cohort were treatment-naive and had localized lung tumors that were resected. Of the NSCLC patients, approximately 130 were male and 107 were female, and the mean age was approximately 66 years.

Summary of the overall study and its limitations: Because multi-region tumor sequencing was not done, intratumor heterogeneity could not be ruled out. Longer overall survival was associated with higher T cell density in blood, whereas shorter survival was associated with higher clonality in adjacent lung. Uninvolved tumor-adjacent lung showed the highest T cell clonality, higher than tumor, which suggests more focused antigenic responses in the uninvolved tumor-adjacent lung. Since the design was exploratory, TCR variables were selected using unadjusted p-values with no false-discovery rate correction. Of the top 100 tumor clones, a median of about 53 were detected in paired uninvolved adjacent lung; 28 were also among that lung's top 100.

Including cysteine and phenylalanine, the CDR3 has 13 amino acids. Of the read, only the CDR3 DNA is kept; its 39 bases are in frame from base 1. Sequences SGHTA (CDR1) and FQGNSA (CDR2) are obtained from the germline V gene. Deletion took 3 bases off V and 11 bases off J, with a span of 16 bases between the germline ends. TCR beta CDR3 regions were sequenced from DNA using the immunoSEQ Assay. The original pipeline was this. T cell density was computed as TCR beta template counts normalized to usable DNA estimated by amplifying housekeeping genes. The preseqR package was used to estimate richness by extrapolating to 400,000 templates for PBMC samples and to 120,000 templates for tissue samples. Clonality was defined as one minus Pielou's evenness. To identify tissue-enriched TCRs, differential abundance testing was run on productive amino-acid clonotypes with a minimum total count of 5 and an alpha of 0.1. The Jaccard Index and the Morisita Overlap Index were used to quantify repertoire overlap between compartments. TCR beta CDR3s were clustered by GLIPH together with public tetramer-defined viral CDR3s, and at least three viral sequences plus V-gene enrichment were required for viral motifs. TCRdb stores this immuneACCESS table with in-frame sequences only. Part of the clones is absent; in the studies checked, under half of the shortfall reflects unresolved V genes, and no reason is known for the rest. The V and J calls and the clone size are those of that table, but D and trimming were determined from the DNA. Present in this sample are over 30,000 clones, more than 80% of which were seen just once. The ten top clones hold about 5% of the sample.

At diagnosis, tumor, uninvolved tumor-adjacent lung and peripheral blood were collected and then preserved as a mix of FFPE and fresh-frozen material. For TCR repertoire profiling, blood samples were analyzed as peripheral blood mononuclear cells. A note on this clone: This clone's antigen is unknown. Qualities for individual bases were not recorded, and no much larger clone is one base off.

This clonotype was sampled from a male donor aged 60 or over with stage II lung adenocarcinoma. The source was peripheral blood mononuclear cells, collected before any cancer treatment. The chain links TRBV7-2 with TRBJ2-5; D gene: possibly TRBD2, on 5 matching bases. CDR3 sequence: CASSFERVREQYF. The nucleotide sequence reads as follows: TGTGCCAGCAGCTTTGAGAGGGTTAGGGAGCAGTACTTC.